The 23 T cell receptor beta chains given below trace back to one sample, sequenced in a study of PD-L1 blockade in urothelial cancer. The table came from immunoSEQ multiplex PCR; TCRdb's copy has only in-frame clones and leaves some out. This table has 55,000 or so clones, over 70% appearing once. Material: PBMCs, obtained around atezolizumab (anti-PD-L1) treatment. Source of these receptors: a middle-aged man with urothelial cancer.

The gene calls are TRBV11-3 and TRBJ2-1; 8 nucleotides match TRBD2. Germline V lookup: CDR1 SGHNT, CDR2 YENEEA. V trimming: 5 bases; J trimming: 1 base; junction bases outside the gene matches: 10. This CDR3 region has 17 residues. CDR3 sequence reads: CASSLGGGSGSYNEQFF. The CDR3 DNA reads TGTGCCAGCAGCCTTGGCGGGGGGAGTGGATCCTACAATGAGCAGTTCTTC.

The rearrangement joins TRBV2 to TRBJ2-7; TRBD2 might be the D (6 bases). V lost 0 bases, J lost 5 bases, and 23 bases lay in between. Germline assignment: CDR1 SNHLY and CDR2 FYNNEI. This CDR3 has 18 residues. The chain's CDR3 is CASSEALLSGQGGDEQYF. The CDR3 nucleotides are TGTGCCAGCAGTGAAGCGCTGTTAAGTGGGCAGGGAGGAGACGAGCAGTACTTC.

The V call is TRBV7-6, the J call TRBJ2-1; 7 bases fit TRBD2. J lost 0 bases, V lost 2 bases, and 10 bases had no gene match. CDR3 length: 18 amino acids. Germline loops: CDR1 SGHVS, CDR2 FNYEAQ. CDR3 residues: CASSLFGRGESSYNEQFF. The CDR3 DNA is TGTGCCAGCAGCTTATTTGGCCGGGGGGAAAGCTCCTACAATGAGCAGTTCTTC.

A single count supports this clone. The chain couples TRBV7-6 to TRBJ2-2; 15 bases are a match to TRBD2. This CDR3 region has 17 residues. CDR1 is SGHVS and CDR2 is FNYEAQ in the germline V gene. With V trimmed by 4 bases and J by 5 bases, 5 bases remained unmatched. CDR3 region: CASSSGLAGGPTGELFF. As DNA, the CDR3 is TGTGCCAGCAGCTCTGGACTAGCGGGAGGGCCTACCGGGGAGCTGTTTTTT.

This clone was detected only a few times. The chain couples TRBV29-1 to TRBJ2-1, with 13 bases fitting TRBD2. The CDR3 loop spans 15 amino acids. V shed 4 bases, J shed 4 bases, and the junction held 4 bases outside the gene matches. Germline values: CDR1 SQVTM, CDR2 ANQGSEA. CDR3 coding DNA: TGCAGCGTTGGGACTAGCGGGAGAATTTACAATGAGCAGTTCTTC. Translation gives CSVGTSGRIYNEQFF.

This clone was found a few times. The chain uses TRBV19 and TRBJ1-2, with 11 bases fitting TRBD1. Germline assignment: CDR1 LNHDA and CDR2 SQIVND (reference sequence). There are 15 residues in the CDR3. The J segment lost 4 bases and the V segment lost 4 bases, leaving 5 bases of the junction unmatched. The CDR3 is CASSTPGTGGYGYTF. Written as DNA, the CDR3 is TGTGCCAGTAGTACCCCCGGGACAGGGGGCTATGGCTACACCTTC.

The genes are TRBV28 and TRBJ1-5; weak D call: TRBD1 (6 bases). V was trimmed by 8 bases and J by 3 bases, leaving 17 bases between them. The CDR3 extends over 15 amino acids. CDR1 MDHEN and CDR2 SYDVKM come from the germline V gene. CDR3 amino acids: CASGKTGGINQPQHF. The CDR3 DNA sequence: TGTGCCAGCGGGAAGACAGGAGGCATCAATCAGCCCCAGCATTTT.

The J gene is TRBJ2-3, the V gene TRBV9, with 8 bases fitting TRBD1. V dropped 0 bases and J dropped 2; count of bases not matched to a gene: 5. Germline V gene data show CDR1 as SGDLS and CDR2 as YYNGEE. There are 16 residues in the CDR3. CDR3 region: CASSVVGDRYTDTQYF. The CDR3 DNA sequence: TGTGCCAGCAGCGTAGTAGGGGACAGGTACACAGATACGCAGTATTTT.

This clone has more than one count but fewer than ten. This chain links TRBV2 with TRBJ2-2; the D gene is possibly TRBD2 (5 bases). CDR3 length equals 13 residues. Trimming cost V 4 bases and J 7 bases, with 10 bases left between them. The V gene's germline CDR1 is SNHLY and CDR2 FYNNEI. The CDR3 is CASSVSSVGELFF. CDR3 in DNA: TGTGCCAGCAGTGTTAGTAGCGTCGGGGAGCTGTTTTTT.

The CDR3 nucleotides are TGTGCCAGCAGTTGGACCTGGCGGGCGTATGAGCAGTTCTTC. It translates to CASSWTWRAYEQFF. This sequence joins TRBV6-5 and TRBJ2-1; D is possibly TRBD2 (5 bases). CDR1 and CDR2 (germline): MNHEY, SVGAGI. The CDR3 has 14 residues. The V end lost 4 bases, the J end lost 8 bases, and 15 bases lay between the germline ends.

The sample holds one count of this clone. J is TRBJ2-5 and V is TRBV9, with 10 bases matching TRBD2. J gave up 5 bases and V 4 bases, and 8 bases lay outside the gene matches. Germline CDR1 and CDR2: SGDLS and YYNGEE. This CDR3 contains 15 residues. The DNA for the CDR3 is TGTGCCAGCAGCCCAGCCGGGACTAGCGAGGAGACCCAGTACTTC. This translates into CASSPAGTSEETQYF.

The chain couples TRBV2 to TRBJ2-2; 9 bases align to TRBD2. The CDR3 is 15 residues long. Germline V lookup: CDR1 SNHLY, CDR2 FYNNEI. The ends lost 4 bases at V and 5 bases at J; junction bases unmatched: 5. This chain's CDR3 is CASSVVAGETGELFF. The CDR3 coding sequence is TGTGCCAGCAGTGTTGTAGCGGGAGAAACCGGGGAGCTGTTTTTT.

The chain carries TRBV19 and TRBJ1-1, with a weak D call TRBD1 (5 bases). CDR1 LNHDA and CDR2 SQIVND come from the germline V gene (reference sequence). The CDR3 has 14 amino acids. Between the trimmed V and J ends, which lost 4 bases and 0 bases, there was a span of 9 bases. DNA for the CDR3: TGTGCCAGTAGTACCCAGACAGTGAACACTGAAGCTTTCTTT. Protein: CASSTQTVNTEAFF.

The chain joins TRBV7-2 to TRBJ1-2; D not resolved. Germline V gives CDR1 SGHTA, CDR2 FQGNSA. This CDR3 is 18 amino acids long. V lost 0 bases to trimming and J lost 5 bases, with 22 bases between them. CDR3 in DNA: TGTGCCAGCAGCTTAGCCGCGTCGGGTTGGCAAAATCGGTATGGCTACACCTTC. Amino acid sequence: CASSLAASGWQNRYGYTF.

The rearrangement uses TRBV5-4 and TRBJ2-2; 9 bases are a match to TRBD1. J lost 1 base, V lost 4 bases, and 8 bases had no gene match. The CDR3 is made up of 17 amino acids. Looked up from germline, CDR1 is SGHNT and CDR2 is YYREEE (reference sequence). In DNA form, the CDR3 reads TGTGCCAGCAGCACAACAGGGGGCACCTTGAACACCGGGGAGCTGTTTTTT. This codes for CASSTTGGTLNTGELFF. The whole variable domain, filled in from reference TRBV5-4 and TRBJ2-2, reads ETGVTQSPTHLIKTRGQQVTLRCSSQSGHNTVSWYQQALGQGPQFIFQYYREEENGRGNFPPRFSGLQFPNYSSELNVNALELDDSALYLCASSTTGGTLNTGELFFGEGSRLTVL.

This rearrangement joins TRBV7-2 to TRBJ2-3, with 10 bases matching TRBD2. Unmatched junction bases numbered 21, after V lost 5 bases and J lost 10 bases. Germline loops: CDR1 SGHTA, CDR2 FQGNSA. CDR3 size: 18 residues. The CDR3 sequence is CASSPLVGFSGRLWAQYF. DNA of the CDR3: TGTGCCAGCAGCCCCCTTGTGGGTTTTAGCGGGAGGCTCTGGGCGCAGTATTTT.

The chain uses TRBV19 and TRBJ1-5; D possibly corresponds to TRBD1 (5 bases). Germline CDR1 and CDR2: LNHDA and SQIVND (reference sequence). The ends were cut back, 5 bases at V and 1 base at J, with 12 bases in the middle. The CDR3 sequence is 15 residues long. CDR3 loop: CASSSGRGSNQPQHF. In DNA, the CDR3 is TGTGCCAGTAGTTCAGGGCGGGGCAGCAATCAGCCCCAGCATTTT. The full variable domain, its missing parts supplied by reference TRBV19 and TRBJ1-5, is DGGITQSPKYLFRKEGQNVTLSCEQNLNHDAMYWYRQDPGQGLRLIYYSQIVNDFQKGDIAEGYSVSREKKESFPLTVTSAQKNPTAFYLCASSSGRGSNQPQHFGDGTRLSIL.

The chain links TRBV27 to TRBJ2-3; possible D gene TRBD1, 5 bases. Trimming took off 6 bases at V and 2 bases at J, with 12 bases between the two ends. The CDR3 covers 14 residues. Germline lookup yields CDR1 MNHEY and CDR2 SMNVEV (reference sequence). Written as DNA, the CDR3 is TGTGCCAGCAGCCAACAGGATCCCACAGATACGCAGTATTTT. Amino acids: CASSQQDPTDTQYF.

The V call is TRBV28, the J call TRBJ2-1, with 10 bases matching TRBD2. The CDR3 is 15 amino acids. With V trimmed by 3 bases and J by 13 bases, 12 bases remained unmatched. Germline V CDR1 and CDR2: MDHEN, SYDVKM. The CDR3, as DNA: TGTGCCAGCAGTTTTATGGCTAGCGGGAGTCCCCCCCAGTTCTTC. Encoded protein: CASSFMASGSPPQFF.

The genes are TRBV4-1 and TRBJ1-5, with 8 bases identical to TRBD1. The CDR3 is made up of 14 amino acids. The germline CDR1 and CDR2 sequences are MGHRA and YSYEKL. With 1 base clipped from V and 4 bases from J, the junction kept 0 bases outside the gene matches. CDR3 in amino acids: CASSQGTGNQPQHF. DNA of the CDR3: TGCGCCAGCAGCCAAGGGACAGGGAATCAGCCCCAGCATTTT.

CDR3 nucleotide sequence: TGTGCCAGCAGCTTTTTACAGAGCACAGATACGCAGTATTTT. It yields the protein CASSFLQSTDTQYF. The chain carries TRBV5-6 and TRBJ2-3; D gene uncertain. There are 14 residues in the CDR3. Trimming left V 2 bases short and J 0 bases short, with 7 bases between. Germline CDR1 SGHDT, CDR2 YYEEEE.

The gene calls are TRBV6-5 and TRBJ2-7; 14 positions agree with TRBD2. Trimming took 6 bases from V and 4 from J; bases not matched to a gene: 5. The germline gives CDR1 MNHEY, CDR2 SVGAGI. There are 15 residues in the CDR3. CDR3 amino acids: CASRMRLAGGYEQYF. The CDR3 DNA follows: TGTGCCAGCAGGATGCGACTAGCGGGAGGGTACGAGCAGTACTTC.

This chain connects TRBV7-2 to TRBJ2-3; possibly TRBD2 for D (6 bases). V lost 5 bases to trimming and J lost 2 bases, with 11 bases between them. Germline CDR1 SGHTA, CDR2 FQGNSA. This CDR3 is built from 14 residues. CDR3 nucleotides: TGTGCCAGCAGCCCCGGGACTGCCACAGATACGCAGTATTTT. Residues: CASSPGTATDTQYF. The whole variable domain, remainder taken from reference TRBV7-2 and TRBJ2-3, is GAGVSQSPSNKVTEKGKDVELRCDPISGHTALYWYRQSLGQGLEFLIYFQGNSAPDKSGLPSDRFSAERTGGSVSTLTIQRTQQEDSAVYLCASSPGTATDTQYFGPGTRLTVL.